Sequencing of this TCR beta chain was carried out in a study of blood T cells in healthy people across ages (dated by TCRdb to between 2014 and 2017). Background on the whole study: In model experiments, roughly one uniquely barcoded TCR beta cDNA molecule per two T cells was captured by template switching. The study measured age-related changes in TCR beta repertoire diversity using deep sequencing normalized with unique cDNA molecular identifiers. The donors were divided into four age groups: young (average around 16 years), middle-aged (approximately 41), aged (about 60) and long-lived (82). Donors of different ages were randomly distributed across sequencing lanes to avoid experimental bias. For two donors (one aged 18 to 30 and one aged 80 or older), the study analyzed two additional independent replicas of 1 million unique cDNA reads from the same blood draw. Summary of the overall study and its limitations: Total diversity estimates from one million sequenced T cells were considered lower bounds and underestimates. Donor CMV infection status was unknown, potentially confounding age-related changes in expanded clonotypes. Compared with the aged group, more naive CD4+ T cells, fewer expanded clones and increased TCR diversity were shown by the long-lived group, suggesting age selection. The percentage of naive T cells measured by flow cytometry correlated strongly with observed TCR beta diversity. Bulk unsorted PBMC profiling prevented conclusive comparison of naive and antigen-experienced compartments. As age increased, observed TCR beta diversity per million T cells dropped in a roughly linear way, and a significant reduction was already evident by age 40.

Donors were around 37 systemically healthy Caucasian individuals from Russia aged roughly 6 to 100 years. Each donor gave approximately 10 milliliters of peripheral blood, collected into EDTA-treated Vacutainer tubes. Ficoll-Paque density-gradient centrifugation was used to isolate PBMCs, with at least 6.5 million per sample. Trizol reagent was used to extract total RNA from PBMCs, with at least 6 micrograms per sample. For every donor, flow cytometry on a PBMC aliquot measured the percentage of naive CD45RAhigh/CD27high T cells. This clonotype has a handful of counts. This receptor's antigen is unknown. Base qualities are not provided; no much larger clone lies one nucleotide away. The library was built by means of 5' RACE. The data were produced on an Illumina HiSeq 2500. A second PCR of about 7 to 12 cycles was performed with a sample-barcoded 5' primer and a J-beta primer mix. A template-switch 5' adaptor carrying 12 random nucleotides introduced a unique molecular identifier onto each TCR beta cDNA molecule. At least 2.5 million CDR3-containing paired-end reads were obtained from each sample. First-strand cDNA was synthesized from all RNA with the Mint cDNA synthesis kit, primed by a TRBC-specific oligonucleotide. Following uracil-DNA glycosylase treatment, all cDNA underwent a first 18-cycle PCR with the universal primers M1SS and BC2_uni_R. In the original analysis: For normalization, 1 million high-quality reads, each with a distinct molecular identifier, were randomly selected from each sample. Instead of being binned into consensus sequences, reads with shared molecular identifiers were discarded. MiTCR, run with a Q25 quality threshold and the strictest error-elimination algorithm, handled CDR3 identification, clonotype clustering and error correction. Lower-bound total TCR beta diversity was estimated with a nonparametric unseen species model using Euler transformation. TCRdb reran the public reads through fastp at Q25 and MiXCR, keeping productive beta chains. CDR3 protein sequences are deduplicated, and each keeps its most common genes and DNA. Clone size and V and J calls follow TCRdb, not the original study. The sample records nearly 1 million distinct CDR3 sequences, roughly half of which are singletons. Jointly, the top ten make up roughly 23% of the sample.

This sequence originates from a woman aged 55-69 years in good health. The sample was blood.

For the CDR3, the sequence is CASSLQPYEQYF. The sequence in DNA is TGTGCCAGCAGTTTACAGCCCTACGAGCAGTACTTC. This chain joins TRBV28 to TRBJ2-7, with the D gene not confidently named. Reading from cysteine to phenylalanine, the CDR3 counts 12 amino acids. The DNA shown is the 36-base CDR3, in frame from base 1. The germline V gene yields MDHEN for CDR1 and SYDVKM for CDR2. V gives up 2 bases and J gives up 2 bases, and the segment between their germline ends measures 4 bases.